The next 22 T cell receptor beta chains were all read from a single sample in a study of blood T cells in healthy people across ages. Primed by a sample-barcoded 5' primer and a J-beta primer mix, a second PCR proceeded for 7 to 11 cycles. TCRdb reanalysed the 5' RACE reads using MiXCR and keeps one entry per CDR3 protein. The sample has under 1,000,000 distinct CDR3 sequences, 46% seen once. The source material was blood. The receptors originated from a man of 80 years or more in good health.

J is TRBJ2-2 and V is TRBV6-2 or TRBV6-3; D is uncertain. The germline V and J ends were trimmed by 6 bases and 12 bases, with 11 bases remaining between them. Germline assignment: CDR1 MNHEY and CDR2 SVGEGT. The CDR3 is 11 residues long. In DNA form, the CDR3 reads TGTGCCAGCAGCCCGCGGTTGAAGCTGTTTTTT. Protein: CASSPRLKLFF.

The genes are TRBV5-1 and TRBJ2-5; a possible D gene is TRBD1 (7 bases). V lost 4 bases, J lost 3 bases, and 19 bases lay in between. This CDR3 has 16 amino acids. CDR1 is SGHRS and CDR2 is YFSETQ in the germline V gene. The CDR3 region has the DNA TGCGCCAGCAGCAAGCGGATAGCAGGGGGGAAAGAGACCCAGTACTTC. This translates into CASSKRIAGGKETQYF.

V gene TRBV19 combines with J gene TRBJ2-1; 7 bases agree with TRBD2. V trimming: 1 base; J trimming: 8 bases; junction bases outside the gene matches: 5. Per the germline V gene, CDR1 is LNHDA and CDR2 is SQIVND (reference sequence). The CDR3 loop spans 14 amino acids. The CDR3 reads CASSIGGSRDEQFF. CDR3 DNA: TGTGCCAGTAGTATAGGCGGGAGTCGCGATGAGCAGTTCTTC.

This clonotype was seen repeatedly, ten times or more. The chain recombines TRBV7-3 with TRBJ2-3; 10 bases align to TRBD1. J was trimmed by 3 bases and V by 5 bases; bases with no gene match: 8. The V gene's germline CDR1 is SGHTA and CDR2 FQGTGA. The CDR3 length is 16 residues. The CDR3 loop is CASSRTGTGATDTQYF. CDR3 nucleotide sequence: TGTGCCAGCAGCAGAACCGGGACAGGGGCAACAGATACGCAGTATTTT.

This clonotype was seen more than once but under ten times. The CDR3 DNA reads as TGCAGCGTCCTTATCTTGGGGGACGAGCAGTACTTC. Amino acid sequence: CSVLILGDEQYF. The genes are TRBV29-1 and TRBJ2-7; D is perhaps TRBD1 or TRBD2 (5 bases each). Looked up from germline, CDR1 is SQVTM and CDR2 is ANQGSEA. The CDR3 loop spans 12 amino acids. Trimming pared 6 bases from V and 5 bases from J, leaving 14 bases between.

This chain joins TRBV4-3 and TRBJ2-7; 10 bases align to TRBD2. Per germline, CDR1 LGHNA and CDR2 YSLEER. The CDR3 length is 18 residues. V lost 1 base and J lost 4; bases outside the gene matches: 13. CDR3 protein: CASSQVFSASGSFYEQYF. The CDR3 region has the DNA TGCGCCAGCAGCCAAGTTTTTTCCGCTAGCGGGAGTTTTTACGAGCAGTACTTC.

This clonotype came up a few times. The chain recombines TRBV7-2 with TRBJ2-5; the match to TRBD2 covers 10 bases. The end of the DNA fits TRBJ2-7 better, so the J call may be wrong. The CDR3 extends over 18 amino acids. From germline, CDR1 is SGHTA and CDR2 FQGNSA. The CDR3 loop is CASSLGTSGIRGLNEQYF. The CDR3, as DNA: TGTGCCAGCAGCTTAGGGACTAGCGGAATACGTGGGCTCAACGAGCAGTACTTC.

The gene calls are TRBV20-1 and TRBJ2-2; 12 bases match TRBD2. The J segment lost 4 bases and the V segment lost 5 bases, leaving 8 bases of the junction unmatched. CDR3 length equals 16 residues. Per germline, CDR1 DFQATT and CDR2 SNEGSKA (reference sequence). The DNA for the CDR3 is TGCAGTGCTGGCTTACTAGCGGGAGGAGGCACCGGGGAGCTGTTTTTT. The encoded protein is CSAGLLAGGGTGELFF.

This clonotype was observed a few times. The V call is TRBV20-1, the J call TRBJ1-2; D unresolved. The CDR3 contains 16 residues. Trimming left V 4 bases short and J 1 base short, with 19 bases between. CDR1 is DFQATT, CDR2 SNEGSKA, per germline (reference sequence). The CDR3 bases are TGCAGTGCTATCGATGGCAGGAGGGCGGATAACTATGGCTACACCTTC. This sequence encodes CSAIDGRRADNYGYTF.

This clonotype appeared a few times. This chain uses TRBV5-4 with TRBJ2-7; perhaps D is TRBD1 or TRBD2 (5 bases each). The germline gives CDR1 SGHNT, CDR2 YYREEE (reference sequence). V was trimmed by 4 bases and J by 1 base, leaving 9 bases between them. This CDR3 has 13 residues. CDR3 protein: CASSVGRSYEQYF. CDR3 bases: TGTGCCAGCAGCGTGGGACGGTCCTACGAGCAGTACTTC.

This clonotype was observed at least ten times. The genes are TRBV7-2 and TRBJ2-7, with 8 bases matching TRBD2. The J segment lost 2 bases and the V segment lost 7 bases, leaving 7 bases of the junction unmatched. This CDR3 has 14 amino acids. CDR1 SGHTA and CDR2 FQGNSA come from the germline V gene. CDR3 loop: CASTRPTSAYEQYF. For the CDR3, the DNA is TGTGCCAGCACCCGACCGACTAGCGCCTACGAGCAGTACTTC.

The V and J genes are TRBV20-1 and TRBJ2-7; 8 nucleotides align to TRBD2. The ends lost 6 bases at V and 1 base at J; junction bases unmatched: 14. Germline values: CDR1 DFQATT, CDR2 SNEGSKA (reference sequence). The CDR3 has 16 residues. The CDR3 nucleotides read TGCAGTGCCGCCTCAGGAGCGGGGGAAGCTTCCTACGAGCAGTACTTC. It encodes CSAASGAGEASYEQYF.

This chain joins TRBV12-3 or TRBV12-4 and TRBJ2-5, with TRBD1 matching over 12 bases. The CDR3 length is 15 residues. Losses at the gene ends were 4 bases for V and 9 bases for J; bases not matched to a gene: 9. CDR3 bases: TGTGCCAGCAGTTCGGGACAGGGGGCGAGGGGGGCCCAGTACTTC. Translating it yields CASSSGQGARGAQYF.

The V gene is TRBV19, the J gene TRBJ1-2; D perhaps matches TRBD1 (5 bases). Germline CDR1 LNHDA, CDR2 SQIVND (reference sequence). This CDR3 is 14 amino acids long. V lost 3 bases, J lost 6 bases, and 14 bases lay in between. The CDR3 sequence is CASSIGEGYHGYTF. The CDR3 DNA reads as TGTGCCAGTAGTATTGGAGAGGGGTACCATGGCTACACCTTC.

This clonotype has at least ten counts. The V and J genes are TRBV11-2 and TRBJ2-3; 7 bases map to TRBD2. The CDR3 covers 16 residues. J lost 3 bases, V lost 7 bases, and 13 bases had no gene match. Germline V lookup: CDR1 SGHAT, CDR2 FQNNGV. CDR3 protein: CASKLGVTSRTDTQYF. Here the CDR3 DNA reads TGTGCCAGCAAGTTAGGTGTGACTAGCCGAACAGATACGCAGTATTTT.

The chain links TRBV10-3 to TRBJ2-5; 7 bases agree with TRBD1. This CDR3 comprises 12 residues. The V segment lost 2 bases and the J segment 11 bases; nucleotides outside the gene matches: 5. The V gene's germline CDR1 is ENHRY and CDR2 SYGVKD. CDR3 nucleotide sequence: TGTGCCATCAGTGAGCAGGGGGAAGAGCAGTACTTC. Its translation: CAISEQGEEQYF.

The chain couples TRBV28 to TRBJ1-4; no definite D call. Germline V CDR1 and CDR2: MDHEN, SYDVKM. Between the trimmed V and J ends, which lost 2 bases and 4 bases, there was a span of 2 bases. CDR3 length: 12 residues. The CDR3 DNA follows: TGTGCCAGCAGTTTACTTAATGAAAAACTGTTTTTT. Amino acid sequence: CASSLLNEKLFF.

The chain uses TRBV20-1 and TRBJ1-4; tentative D call: TRBD1 (5 bases). CDR1 and CDR2 from the germline V gene are DFQATT and SNEGSKA (reference sequence). Deletions cut 5 bases from V and 0 bases from J, with 19 bases between. CDR3 length equals 17 residues. CDR3 region: CSASPPGTETTNEKLFF. DNA for the CDR3: TGCAGTGCTTCCCCGCCCGGGACCGAGACAACTAATGAAAAACTGTTTTTT.

The sample holds many counts of this clonotype. The rearrangement uses TRBV7-2 and TRBJ2-1; 7 bases match TRBD2. Trimming cost V 5 bases and J 10 bases; bases outside gene matches: 5. The germline CDR1 and CDR2 sequences are SGHTA and FQGNSA. CDR3 length: 12 residues. CDR3 in DNA: TGTGCCAGCAGCCCCCCGGGACTAGAGCAGTTCTTC. Protein product: CASSPPGLEQFF.

This clonotype occurred a few times. The gene calls are TRBV20-1 and TRBJ1-1; tentatively, D is TRBD1 (5 bases). CDR3 length: 14 residues. Trimming shortened V by 5 bases and J by 6 bases, and 19 bases separated the two germline ends. The germline V gene has CDR1 DFQATT and CDR2 SNEGSKA (reference sequence). The CDR3 sequence is CSAGNREGLAEAFF. CDR3 nucleotide sequence: TGCAGTGCTGGAAATAGGGAGGGGCTGGCTGAAGCTTTCTTT.

This clonotype was detected only a few times. The chain links TRBV20-1 to TRBJ1-1; no definite D call. The germline V and J ends were trimmed by 4 bases and 0 bases, with 9 bases remaining between them. Germline CDR1 DFQATT, CDR2 SNEGSKA (reference sequence). The CDR3 extends over 13 amino acids. The CDR3 loop is CSAMALMNTEAFF. CDR3 nucleotides: TGCAGTGCTATGGCGCTCATGAACACTGAAGCTTTCTTT.

The V call is TRBV27, the J call TRBJ1-1, with D unclear. The germline CDR1 and CDR2 sequences are MNHEY and SMNVEV (reference sequence). The CDR3 loop spans 13 amino acids. V was pared by 3 bases and J by 6 bases, with 11 bases between. The CDR3 loop is CASSFGVAAEAFF. The CDR3 DNA is TGTGCCAGCAGTTTTGGTGTAGCCGCTGAAGCTTTCTTT.